Listed below are T cell receptor beta chains from one sample, sequenced in a study of blood T cell repertoires in COVID-19. Sequenced by immunoSEQ multiplex PCR; TCRdb stores in-frame clones only, minus some. This sample has approximately 140,000 clones, with 79% found just once. The material sequenced was peripheral blood. The origin of the receptors is a man between 60 and 70 years old with acute or convalescent COVID-19. Both conserved end residues are part of each CDR3. The order of the fields is D gene, clone size, J gene, V gene, CDR3 DNA, CDR3 protein. D genes are given only for firm matches. The size entry is marked missing in some rows and otherwise reads once, few, many or a size class.

>-|-|TRBJ2-6|TRBV10-1
TGCGCCAGCAGCAACAGCTCTGGGGCCAACGTCCTGACTTTC
CASSNSSGANVLTF
>TRBD1|-|TRBJ2-5|TRBV18
TGTGCCAGCTCACCCGGGACAGGGGGCGGAGAGACCCAGTACTTC
CASSPGTGGGETQYF
>-|-|TRBJ2-5|TRBV24-1
TGTGCCACCTCGAAGGGGGGGAGGGAGACCCAGTACTTC
CATSKGGRETQYF
>-|-|TRBJ1-5|TRBV28
TGTGCCAGCAGCGGTGGGACTTACACTAGCAATCAGCCCCAGCATTTT
CASSGGTYTSNQPQHF
>-|-|TRBJ2-1|TRBV6-2/TRBV6-3
TGTGCCAGCAGTTACGGAGCTCCAAACCTGCAGTTCTTC
CASSYGAPNLQFF
>-|few|TRBJ1-2|TRBV10-3
TGTGCCATCAAACCTCAGGGCGGAATCACTAACTATGGCTACACCTTC
CAIKPQGGITNYGYTF
>-|-|TRBJ1-1|TRBV28
TGTGCCAGCACCGGCAGGCCCACTGAAGCTTTCTTT
CASTGRPTEAFF
>TRBD1|-|TRBJ1-6|TRBV30
TGTGCCTTTCCTCTCACGGACAGGGGCAATTCACCCCTCCACTTT
CAFPLTDRGNSPLHF
>TRBD2|-|TRBJ2-3|TRBV19
TGTGCCAGTAGCCTCGGGTGGGGAGGGAGCACAGATACGCAGTATTTT
CASSLGWGGSTDTQYF
>TRBD2|few|TRBJ2-3|TRBV4-2
TGTGCCAGCAGCCAACGAAGCGGGAGGGCTAGCACAGATACGCAGTATTTT
CASSQRSGRASTDTQYF
>-|-|TRBJ2-2|TRBV27
TGTGCCAGCAGTCCGCTCCACTGGGGGGGCGGCACCGGGGAGCTGTTTTTT
CASSPLHWGGGTGELFF
>TRBD1|-|TRBJ1-4|TRBV28
TGTGCCAGCAGTGTGCCGGGACAGGGGTCGGAAAAACTGTTTTTT
CASSVPGQGSEKLFF
>TRBD1|-|TRBJ2-5|TRBV6-2/TRBV6-3
TGTGCCAGCAGTATAACAGGGGGCACGCAGACCCAGTACTTC
CASSITGGTQTQYF
>TRBD2|-|TRBJ2-5|TRBV9
TGTGCCAGCAGCGTAGCCAGCGGGAGTATAGAGACCCAGTACTTC
CASSVASGSIETQYF
>TRBD2|-|TRBJ2-1|TRBV7-9
TGTGCCAGCAGCTCTTCCCGGACTAGCGGGAGTCCGAATGAGCAGTTCTTC
CASSSSRTSGSPNEQFF
>TRBD2|-|TRBJ2-2|TRBV5-1
TGCGCCAGCAGCGCCCCTAGCGGGAGGGCCGTCGGGGAGCTGTTTTTT
CASSAPSGRAVGELFF
>TRBD1|-|TRBJ1-2|TRBV29-1
TGCAGCGTTGACGGGGACAGGCCCTCTAACTATGGCTACACCTTC
CSVDGDRPSNYGYTF
>-|-|TRBJ2-7|TRBV4-1
TGCGCCAGCAGCCAAGATTGGGGGCGGAACTACGAGCAGTACTTC
CASSQDWGRNYEQYF
>TRBD1|few|TRBJ2-7|TRBV28
TGTGCCAGCAGTCCTCCGGGACAGGTTTACTCCTACGAGCAGTACTTC
CASSPPGQVYSYEQYF
>TRBD1|once|TRBJ2-7|TRBV6-1
TGTGCCAGCAGCCAGACAGGGTACGAGCAGTACTTC
CASSQTGYEQYF
>-|-|TRBJ2-3|TRBV3-1/TRBV3-2
TGTGCCAGCAGCCTATATACCACTACCACAGATACGCAGTATTTT
CASSLYTTTTDTQYF
>-|-|TRBJ1-5|TRBV7-8
TGTGCCAGCAGCTTAGACGCGTATGGCAATCAGCCCCAGCATTTT
CASSLDAYGNQPQHF
>TRBD1|-|TRBJ2-7|TRBV10-3
TGTGCCTCTTACGAGCCCGGGGACAGTCCCTACGAGCAGTACTTC
CASYEPGDSPYEQYF
>-|-|TRBJ2-2|TRBV5-1
TGCGCCAGCAGCTTGCAACAGGGCAACACCGGGGAGCTGTTTTTT
CASSLQQGNTGELFF
>-|once|TRBJ2-7|TRBV18
TGTGCCAGCTCACCTCAGACAGAGTCCTACGAGCAGTACTTC
CASSPQTESYEQYF
>TRBD1|once|TRBJ1-6|TRBV28
TGTGCCAGCAGTTTACTGGGGGGGACAGGCAATTCACCCCTCCACTTT
CASSLLGGTGNSPLHF
>-|-|TRBJ2-1|TRBV28
TGTGCCAGCAGTACCCTTCCGGGGATTTACAATGAGCAGTTCTTC
CASSTLPGIYNEQFF
>TRBD1|-|TRBJ1-1|TRBV28
TGTGCCAGCAGCGAGACAGGGATGGTTACTGAAGCTTTCTTT
CASSETGMVTEAFF
>-|-|TRBJ2-7|TRBV6-5
TGTGCCAGCAGTTACTCGCAGGCGATCTACGAGCAGTACTTC
CASSYSQAIYEQYF
>TRBD1|-|TRBJ1-1|TRBV24-1
TGTGCCACCAGTACCCGCCGGGACAGGGGCGGCACTGAAGCTTTCTTT
CATSTRRDRGGTEAFF
>-|-|TRBJ1-6|TRBV28
TGTGCCAGCAGTTTATACAGTGTGGATTCACCCCTCCACTTT
CASSLYSVDSPLHF
>TRBD2|-|TRBJ2-1|TRBV19
TGTGCCAGTGGGACTAGCGGGGGGATAGGAAGCAATGAGCAGTTCTTC
CASGTSGGIGSNEQFF
>TRBD2|-|TRBJ2-3|TRBV5-1
TGCGCCAGCAGCTTGGAGGGGAGCGGGAGATACGATACGCAGTATTTT
CASSLEGSGRYDTQYF
>TRBD1|-|TRBJ2-4|TRBV7-2
TGTGCCAGCAGCTTAAGGGACAGGGGGTACATTCAGTACTTC
CASSLRDRGYIQYF
>-|-|TRBJ1-1|TRBV10-2
TGCGCCAGCAGCGGATCCTGGAGGACTGAAGCTTTCTTT
CASSGSWRTEAFF
>TRBD2|few|TRBJ2-5|TRBV7-7
TGTGCTAGCAGCTCGGGGAGGGTTTTTGAGGAGACCCAGTACTTC
CASSSGRVFEETQYF
>TRBD1|-|TRBJ2-3|TRBV5-1
TGCGCCAGCAGCCCGGATGGGACAGGAGTCGATACGCAGTATTTT
CASSPDGTGVDTQYF
>TRBD1|many|TRBJ1-6|TRBV27
TGTGCCAGCAGTTCCCCCGGACAGGGCCCTTCACCCCTCCACTTT
CASSSPGQGPSPLHF
>-|-|TRBJ2-5|TRBV7-9
TGTGCCAGCAGCTTAGGGACCGGGGTCCAAGAGACCCAGTACTTC
CASSLGTGVQETQYF
>-|-|TRBJ1-2|TRBV7-9
TGTGCCAGCAGCTTAGGGGCAGCTAACTATGGCTACACCTTC
CASSLGAANYGYTF